This TCR beta chain was identified during a study of blood T cell repertoires in COVID-19. Study as a whole: Material from acute and convalescent COVID-19 was sourced from the United States, Italy and Spain.

V was cut by 3 bases and J by 1 base, with 19 bases left in between. CDR1 and CDR2 from the germline V gene are SGHNT and YYREEE (reference sequence). The CDR3 sequence is 17 residues long. Profiling relied on immunoSEQ multiplex PCR, and the TCRdb table lists in-frame clones only, not all of them. The sample lists 430,000 or so clones, over 75% seen once, with roughly 1.4% in the top ten. The chain recombines TRBV5-4 with TRBJ2-5; D is perhaps TRBD1 (6 bases). The source material was PBMCs or T cells enriched from blood (not recorded which). This receptor was identified in a woman under 30 who had been exposed to COVID-19. The CDR3 DNA reads as TGTGCCAGCAGCTCGACCTCCGGGACAACAGGCCAAGAGACCCAGTACTTC. Its protein product is CASSSTSGTTGQETQYF.